Listed here are 28 T cell receptor beta chains from one sample, sequenced in a study of OX40 agonist ivuxolimab in advanced cancers. The repertoire was sequenced with immunoSEQ multiplex PCR; TCRdb's copy has only in-frame clones and lacks some. The sample shows 75,000 to 95,000 clones, roughly 90% of them seen only once. Sequences were derived from CD4+ or CD8+ T cells sorted from blood, sampled in a trial of the OX40 agonist ivuxolimab. The receptors shown here come from an adult with an advanced solid tumor such as melanoma, head and neck, liver or kidney cancer.

This clone showed up just once. The chain combines TRBV10-3 with TRBJ2-2; D is unclear. Trimming removed 10 bases at V and 0 bases at J, with 12 bases between. CDR3 length: 14 amino acids. The germline V gene encodes CDR1 ENHRY and CDR2 SYGVKD. In DNA form, the CDR3 reads TGTGCCACCCTTGGCGTTGCGAACACCGGGGAGCTGTTTTTT. It specifies CATLGVANTGELFF.

V is TRBV18 and J is TRBJ1-5, with 9 bases matching TRBD1. CDR3 size: 17 residues. The germline CDR1 and CDR2 sequences are KGHSH and LQKENI. The V gene end was trimmed by 6 bases and the J gene end by 7 bases; junction bases not matched to a gene: 16. CDR3 protein: CASSFLGSQGAGQPQHF. The CDR3 DNA is TGTGCCAGCTCTTTTTTGGGATCACAGGGGGCGGGACAGCCCCAGCATTTT.

The rearrangement joins TRBV20-1 to TRBJ1-4, with D uncertain. V lost 5 bases, J lost 8 bases, and 6 bases lay in between. Germline values: CDR1 DFQATT, CDR2 SNEGSKA (reference sequence). This CDR3 has 10 amino acids. CDR3 sequence (DNA): TGCAGTGCTCCGGAGGAAAAACTGTTTTTT. It encodes CSAPEEKLFF.

The chain employs TRBV5-6 and TRBJ2-7, with unresolved D. Trimming took off 1 base at V and 3 bases at J, with 5 bases between the two ends. This CDR3 is built from 12 residues. The germline CDR1 and CDR2 sequences are SGHDT and YYEEEE. As DNA, the CDR3 is TGTGCCAGCAGCTTGTTGGACTACGAGCAGTACTTC. Its translation: CASSLLDYEQYF.

V gene TRBV7-9 combines with J gene TRBJ1-2, with D possibly TRBD1 on 6 matching bases. The germline CDR1 and CDR2 sequences are SEHNR and FQNEAQ (reference sequence). The V end was cut by 0 bases, the J end by 4 bases, with 12 bases between. The CDR3 runs to 15 residues. DNA of the CDR3: TGTGCCAGCAGCTTAGCATATAGGGGGGGCTATGGCTACACCTTC. Residues: CASSLAYRGGYGYTF. The full variable domain, with the rest looked up from reference TRBV7-9 and TRBJ1-2, is DTGVSQNPRHKITKRGQNVTFRCDPISEHNRLYWYRQTLGQGPEFLTYFQNEAQLEKSRLLSDRFSAERPKGSFSTLEIQRTEQGDSAMYLCASSLAYRGGYGYTFGSGTRLTVV.

For this clone: No conserved phenylalanine or tryptophan is present at the end of the CDR3, so a read error is the likely explanation. The rearrangement uses TRBV6-5 and TRBJ1-1; TRBD1 aligns across 8 bases. J gave up 4 bases and V 10 bases, and 11 bases lay outside the gene matches. Germline assignment: CDR1 MNHEY and CDR2 SVGAGI. This CDR3 is 14 amino acids long. The CDR3 protein is CATTLQGGSTEAFS. For the CDR3, the DNA is TGTGCCACCACCCTACAGGGGGGGAGCACTGAAGCTTTCTCT.

The chain joins TRBV5-1 to TRBJ1-4, with D perhaps TRBD1 (6 bases). Germline V gene sequence: CDR1 SGHRS, CDR2 YFSETQ. V was clipped by 0 bases and J by 4 bases, with 13 bases between them. The CDR3 has 16 amino acids. In DNA, the CDR3 is TGCGCCAGCAGCTTGGTAGGGGGGCGCTATAATGAAAAACTGTTTTTT. Protein product: CASSLVGGRYNEKLFF.

The V gene is TRBV5-5, the J gene TRBJ1-6, with D maybe TRBD1 (5 bases). The ends were cut back, 5 bases at V and 8 bases at J, with 8 bases in the middle. The length of the CDR3 is 12 residues. Germline CDR1 and CDR2: SGHKS and YYEKEE (reference sequence). CDR3 DNA: TGTGCCAGCAGTCGCAGGGATTCACCCCTCCACTTT. Translating it yields CASSRRDSPLHF.

The rearrangement uses TRBV28 and TRBJ1-1; D remains ambiguous. This CDR3 contains 15 residues. Germline CDR1 MDHEN, CDR2 SYDVKM. V was pared by 3 bases and J by 1 base, with 12 bases between. The CDR3 loop is CASSFFGFGNTEAFF. CDR3 nucleotide sequence: TGTGCCAGCAGTTTCTTCGGGTTCGGGAACACTGAAGCTTTCTTT.

The J gene is TRBJ1-1, the V gene TRBV28, with TRBD1 identical over 10 bases. The CDR3 is 15 amino acids. CDR1 MDHEN and CDR2 SYDVKM come from the germline V gene. V lost 3 bases, J lost 4 bases, and 5 bases stayed unmatched. DNA of the CDR3: TGTGCCAGCAGTTTTCCCGGGACAGGGGTCACTGAAGCTTTCTTT. Translation: CASSFPGTGVTEAFF.

The rearrangement links TRBV4-2 to TRBJ2-3; 10 bases agree with TRBD2. The CDR3 is 15 residues long. The V gene end was trimmed by 7 bases and the J gene end by 9 bases; junction bases not matched to a gene: 13. Germline lookup yields CDR1 LGHNA and CDR2 YNFKEQ. The CDR3 DNA reads as TGTGCCAGCACCCGGACTAGCGGCGATGATACCACGCAGTATTTT. Its translation: CASTRTSGDDTTQYF.

The chain employs TRBV7-8 and TRBJ1-4; 8 bases line up with TRBD1. V dropped 2 bases and J dropped 7; count of bases not matched to a gene: 6. Germline lookup yields CDR1 SGHVS and CDR2 FQNEAQ. This CDR3 has 15 residues. In DNA form, the CDR3 reads TGTGCCAGCAGCTTAAGGGACAGGCGCCCTGAAAAACTGTTTTTT. Its translation: CASSLRDRRPEKLFF.

The V and J genes are TRBV5-4 and TRBJ2-7; TRBD1 aligns across 9 bases. V shed 1 base, J shed 9 bases, and the junction held 14 bases outside the gene matches. This CDR3 has 16 amino acids. Germline CDR1 and CDR2: SGHNT and YYREEE (reference sequence). The CDR3 nucleotides are TGTGCCAGCAGCTTGTGGGGGTCGGGACAGGGTAGGACGCAGTACTTC. Protein product: CASSLWGSGQGRTQYF.

This chain uses TRBV2 with TRBJ2-1; tentatively, D is TRBD2 (6 bases). This CDR3 is built from 13 residues. Germline lookup yields CDR1 SNHLY and CDR2 FYNNEI. V was clipped by 5 bases and J by 9 bases, with 14 bases between them. This CDR3 is CASSRDWRSEQFF. For the CDR3, the DNA is TGTGCCAGCAGTAGGGACTGGAGGAGTGAGCAGTTCTTC. The full variable domain, in which reference TRBV2 and TRBJ2-1 provide the parts outside the CDR3, is EPEVTQTPSHQVTQMGQEVILRCVPISNHLYFYWYRQILGQKVEFLVSFYNNEISEKSEIFDDQFSVERPDGSNFTLKIRSTKLEDSAMYFCASSRDWRSEQFFGPGTRLTVL.

This chain uses TRBV5-1 with TRBJ2-5; TRBD2 matches at 7 bases. From germline, CDR1 is SGHRS and CDR2 YFSETQ. Losses at the gene ends were 2 bases for V and 0 bases for J; bases not matched to a gene: 4. CDR3 length: 15 residues. CDR3 DNA: TGCGCCAGCAGCTTTGGGGCGGGGGACCAAGAGACCCAGTACTTC. Translated: CASSFGAGDQETQYF.

The DNA for the CDR3 is TGTGCCAGCAGGGTAGGAGGGGGAATTGGGCAGCCCCAGCATTTT. Encoded protein: CASRVGGGIGQPQHF. This chain joins TRBV28 and TRBJ1-5; tentative D call: TRBD1 (6 bases). In germline, CDR1 is MDHEN, CDR2 SYDVKM. V was cut by 6 bases and J by 7 bases, with 19 bases left in between. The CDR3 spans 15 residues.

In this sample, this clone turned up once. The V gene is TRBV20-1, the J gene TRBJ1-1; the D gene is possibly TRBD1 (6 bases). V was clipped by 4 bases and J by 10 bases, with 13 bases between them. The CDR3 has 11 amino acids. CDR1 is DFQATT and CDR2 is SNEGSKA in the germline V gene (reference sequence). CDR3 residues: CSANRAQGAFF. The CDR3, as DNA: TGCAGTGCTAACAGGGCGCAGGGAGCTTTCTTT.

This clone was observed once. This sequence joins TRBV11-2 and TRBJ2-1; the match to TRBD2 covers 7 bases. This CDR3 is built from 15 residues. From germline, CDR1 is SGHAT and CDR2 FQNNGV. Trimming cost V 2 bases and J 7 bases; bases outside gene matches: 8. The CDR3 sequence: CASSLRGSWWNEQFF. For the CDR3, the DNA is TGTGCCAGCAGCTTACGCGGGAGTTGGTGGAATGAGCAGTTCTTC.

The chain employs TRBV29-1 and TRBJ1-2; 7 bases match TRBD1. The CDR3 totals 13 residues. V lost 6 bases to trimming and J lost 4 bases; unmatched junction nucleotides: 8. Germline V gene data show CDR1 as SQVTM and CDR2 as ANQGSEA. The CDR3 protein is CSVPGGISYGYTF. In nucleotides, the CDR3 is TGCAGCGTACCAGGGGGAATATCCTATGGCTACACCTTC. The full variable domain, its missing parts supplied by reference TRBV29-1 and TRBJ1-2, is SAVISQKPSRDICQRGTSLTIQCQVDSQVTMMFWYRQQPGQSLTLIATANQGSEATYESGFVIDKFPISRPNLTFSTLTVSNMSPEDSSIYLCSVPGGISYGYTFGSGTRLTVV.

J is TRBJ1-1 and V is TRBV5-4; D possibly corresponds to TRBD1 (6 bases). CDR1 is SGHNT and CDR2 is YYREEE in the germline V gene (reference sequence). This CDR3 is built from 13 residues. Trimming pared 7 bases from V and 4 bases from J, leaving 14 bases between. CDR3 DNA sequence: TGTGCCAGCCACCAAGGGGGGGGCACTGAAGCTTTCTTT. It is translated as CASHQGGGTEAFF.

The table lists this clone with many counts. J is TRBJ1-3 and V is TRBV4-1; the D gene is possibly TRBD1 (5 bases). Germline V gives CDR1 MGHRA, CDR2 YSYEKL. Trimming pared 6 bases from V and 0 bases from J, leaving 12 bases between. CDR3 length: 15 residues. CDR3 amino acids: CASRVTGFSGNTIYF. The DNA for the CDR3 is TGCGCCAGCAGGGTTACAGGCTTCTCTGGAAACACCATATATTTT.

The V and J genes are TRBV19 and TRBJ1-6, with D perhaps TRBD1 (6 bases). Germline V gene lookup returns CDR1 LNHDA and CDR2 SQIVND (reference sequence). The germline V and J ends were trimmed by 7 bases and 9 bases, with 25 bases remaining between them. There are 17 residues in the CDR3. CDR3 amino acids: CASISTRGGRGASPLHF. CDR3 in DNA: TGTGCCAGTATATCTACACGGGGGGGCCGAGGAGCTTCACCCCTCCACTTT. Drawing the rest from reference TRBV19 and TRBJ1-6, the complete variable domain is DGGITQSPKYLFRKEGQNVTLSCEQNLNHDAMYWYRQDPGQGLRLIYYSQIVNDFQKGDIAEGYSVSREKKESFPLTVTSAQKNPTAFYLCASISTRGGRGASPLHFGNGTRLTVT.

This chain uses TRBV11-3 with TRBJ1-5; D possibly corresponds to TRBD1 (5 bases). Germline V gene lookup returns CDR1 SGHNT and CDR2 YENEEA. This CDR3 comprises 17 residues. The V end was cut by 3 bases, the J end by 0 bases, with 15 bases between. This CDR3 reads CASSLPTETYSNQPQHF. In nucleotides, the CDR3 is TGTGCCAGCAGCTTGCCGACAGAGACTTATAGCAATCAGCCCCAGCATTTT.

This clone was picked up a small number of times. The V gene is TRBV25-1, the J gene TRBJ1-6; D is uncertain. The V and J ends lost 2 bases and 7 bases respectively, with 3 bases between them. The CDR3 sequence is 12 residues long. In germline, CDR1 is MGHDK, CDR2 SYGVNS. The chain's CDR3 is CASSEGNSPLHF. CDR3 nucleotide sequence: TGTGCCAGCAGTGAAGGGAATTCACCCCTCCACTTT.

Comments on this clone: The sample holds other DNA sequences that translate to the same CDR3. The J gene is TRBJ2-5, the V gene TRBV5-1, with TRBD1 as a possible D gene (5 bases). The V end was cut by 0 bases, the J end by 3 bases, with 9 bases between. Looked up from germline, CDR1 is SGHRS and CDR2 is YFSETQ. The CDR3 is 14 amino acids. The chain's CDR3 is CASSLGGQKETQYF. Here the CDR3 DNA reads TGCGCCAGCAGCTTGGGAGGACAAAAAGAGACCCAGTACTTC.

The J gene is TRBJ2-5, the V gene TRBV7-9; D is tentatively TRBD1 or TRBD2 (6 bases each). Deletions cut 2 bases from V and 5 bases from J, with 18 bases between. The germline CDR1 and CDR2 sequences are SEHNR and FQNEAQ (reference sequence). CDR3 length: 16 amino acids. The CDR3 DNA reads as TGTGCCAGCAGCTTAATGGGTCGGGGGCTCTGGGAGACCCAGTACTTC. It encodes CASSLMGRGLWETQYF.

The rearrangement uses TRBV28 and TRBJ2-2; 8 bases align to TRBD2. Germline V gene sequence: CDR1 MDHEN, CDR2 SYDVKM. The trim removed 2 bases at V and 7 bases at J, leaving 9 bases unmatched. CDR3 length: 16 amino acids. The DNA for the CDR3 is TGTGCCAGCAGTTTACTCACTAGCGGAGGGCTCGGGGAGCTGTTTTTT. Its translation: CASSLLTSGGLGELFF.

The chain recombines TRBV14 with TRBJ2-1; 7 nucleotides match TRBD1. There are 15 residues in the CDR3. Germline assignment: CDR1 SGHDN and CDR2 FVKESK. With 1 base clipped from V and 8 bases from J, the junction kept 8 bases outside the gene matches. CDR3 nucleotide sequence: TGTGCCAGCAGCCAAGTCCGACAGGGCGCACATGAGCAGTTCTTC. Translating it yields CASSQVRQGAHEQFF.